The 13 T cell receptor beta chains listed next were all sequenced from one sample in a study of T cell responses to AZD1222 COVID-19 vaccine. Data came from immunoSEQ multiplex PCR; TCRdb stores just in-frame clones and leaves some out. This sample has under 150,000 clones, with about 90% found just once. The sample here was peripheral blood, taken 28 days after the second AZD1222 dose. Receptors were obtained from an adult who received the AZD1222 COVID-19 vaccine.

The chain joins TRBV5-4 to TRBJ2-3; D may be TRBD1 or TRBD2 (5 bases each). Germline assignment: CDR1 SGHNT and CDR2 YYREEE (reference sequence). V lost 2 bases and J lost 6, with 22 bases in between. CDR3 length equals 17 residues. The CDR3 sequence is CASSFRLGTNTMDTQYF. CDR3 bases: TGTGCCAGCAGCTTCCGGCTAGGGACCAATACAATGGATACGCAGTATTTT.

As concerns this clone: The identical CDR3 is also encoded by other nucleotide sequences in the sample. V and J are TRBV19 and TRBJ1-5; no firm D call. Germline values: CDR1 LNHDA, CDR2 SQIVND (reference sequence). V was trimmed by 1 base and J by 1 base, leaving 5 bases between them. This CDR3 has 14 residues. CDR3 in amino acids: CASSIGQSNQPQHF. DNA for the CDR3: TGTGCCAGTAGTATAGGTCAGAGCAATCAGCCCCAGCATTTT.

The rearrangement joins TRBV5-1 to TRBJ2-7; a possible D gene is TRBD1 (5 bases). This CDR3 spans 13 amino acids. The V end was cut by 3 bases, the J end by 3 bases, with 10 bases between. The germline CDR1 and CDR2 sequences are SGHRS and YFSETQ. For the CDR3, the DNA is TGCGCCAGCAGCTCCGGACAAGTCTACGAGCAGTACTTC. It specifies CASSSGQVYEQYF. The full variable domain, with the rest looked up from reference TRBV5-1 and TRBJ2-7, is KAGVTQTPRYLIKTRGQQVTLSCSPISGHRSVSWYQQTPGQGLQFLFEYFSETQRNKGNFPGRFSGRQFSNSRSEMNVSTLELGDSALYLCASSSGQVYEQYFGPGTRLTVT.

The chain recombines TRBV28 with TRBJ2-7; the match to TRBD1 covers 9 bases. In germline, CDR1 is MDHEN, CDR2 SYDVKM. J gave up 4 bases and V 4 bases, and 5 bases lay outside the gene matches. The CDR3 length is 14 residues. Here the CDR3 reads CASSSGQGAYEQYV. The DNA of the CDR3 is TGTGCCAGCAGTTCGGGACAGGGTGCGTACGAGCAGTACGTC.

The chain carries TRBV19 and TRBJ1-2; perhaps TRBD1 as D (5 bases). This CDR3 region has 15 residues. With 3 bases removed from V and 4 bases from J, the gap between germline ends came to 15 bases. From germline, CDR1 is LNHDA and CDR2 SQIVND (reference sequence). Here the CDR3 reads CASSIAQPGSYGYTF. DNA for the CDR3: TGTGCCAGTAGTATTGCCCAACCAGGGAGCTATGGCTACACCTTC. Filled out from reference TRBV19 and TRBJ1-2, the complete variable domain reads DGGITQSPKYLFRKEGQNVTLSCEQNLNHDAMYWYRQDPGQGLRLIYYSQIVNDFQKGDIAEGYSVSREKKESFPLTVTSAQKNPTAFYLCASSIAQPGSYGYTFGSGTRLTVV.

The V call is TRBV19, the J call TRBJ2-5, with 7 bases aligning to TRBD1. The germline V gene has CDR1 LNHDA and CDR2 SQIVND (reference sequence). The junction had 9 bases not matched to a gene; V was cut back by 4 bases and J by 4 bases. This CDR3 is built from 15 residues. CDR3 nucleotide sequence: TGTGCCAGTAGTAGTCTACAGGGGCTCAGAGAGACCCAGTACTTC. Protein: CASSSLQGLRETQYF.

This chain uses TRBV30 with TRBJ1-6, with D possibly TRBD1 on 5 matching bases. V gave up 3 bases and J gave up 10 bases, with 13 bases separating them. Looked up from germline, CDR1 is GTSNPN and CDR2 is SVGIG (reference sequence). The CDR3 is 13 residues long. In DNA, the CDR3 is TGTGCCTGGAGAGGCAGGGACGAATCACCCCTCCACTTT. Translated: CAWRGRDESPLHF.

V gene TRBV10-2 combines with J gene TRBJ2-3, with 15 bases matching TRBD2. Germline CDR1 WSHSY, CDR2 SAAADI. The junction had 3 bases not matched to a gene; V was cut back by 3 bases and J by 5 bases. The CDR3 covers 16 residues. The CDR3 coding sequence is TGCGCCAGCAGTGAACGGACTAGCGGGGGGGGAGATACGCAGTATTTT. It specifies CASSERTSGGGDTQYF.

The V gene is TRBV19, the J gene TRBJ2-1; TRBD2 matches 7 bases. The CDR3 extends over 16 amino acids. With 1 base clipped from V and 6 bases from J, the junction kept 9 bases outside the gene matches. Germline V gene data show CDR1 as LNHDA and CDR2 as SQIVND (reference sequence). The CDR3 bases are TGTGCCAGTAGTATAGTCGGCGGGAGAATAGGCAATGAGCAGTTCTTC. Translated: CASSIVGGRIGNEQFF. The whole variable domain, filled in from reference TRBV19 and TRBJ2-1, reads DGGITQSPKYLFRKEGQNVTLSCEQNLNHDAMYWYRQDPGQGLRLIYYSQIVNDFQKGDIAEGYSVSREKKESFPLTVTSAQKNPTAFYLCASSIVGGRIGNEQFFGPGTRLTVL.

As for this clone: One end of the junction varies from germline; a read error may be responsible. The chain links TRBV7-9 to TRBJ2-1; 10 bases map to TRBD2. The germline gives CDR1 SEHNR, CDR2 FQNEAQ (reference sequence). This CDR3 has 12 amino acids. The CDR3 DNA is TGTGCCAGCAGCTTACAGCGGGAGGGCCCGATCTTC. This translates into CASSLQREGPIF.

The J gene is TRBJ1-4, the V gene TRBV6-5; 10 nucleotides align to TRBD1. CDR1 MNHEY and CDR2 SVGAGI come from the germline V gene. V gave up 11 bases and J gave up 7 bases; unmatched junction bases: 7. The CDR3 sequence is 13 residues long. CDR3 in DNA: TGTGCCTCCCGTCGGGACAGGGGTGAAAAACTGTTTTTT. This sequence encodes CASRRDRGEKLFF.

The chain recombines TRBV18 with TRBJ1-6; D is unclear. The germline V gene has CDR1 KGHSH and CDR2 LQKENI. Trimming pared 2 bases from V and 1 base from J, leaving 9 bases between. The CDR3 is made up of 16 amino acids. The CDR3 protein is CASSPSMGSYNSPLHF. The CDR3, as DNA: TGTGCCAGCTCACCATCTATGGGGTCCTATAATTCACCCCTCCACTTT.

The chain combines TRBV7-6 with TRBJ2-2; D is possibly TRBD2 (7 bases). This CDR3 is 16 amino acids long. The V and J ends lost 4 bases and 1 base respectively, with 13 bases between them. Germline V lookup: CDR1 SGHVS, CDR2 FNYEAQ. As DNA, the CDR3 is TGTGCCAGCAGCTGGGGGGGCAGGGAGAACACCGGGGAGCTGTTTTTT. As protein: CASSWGGRENTGELFF.